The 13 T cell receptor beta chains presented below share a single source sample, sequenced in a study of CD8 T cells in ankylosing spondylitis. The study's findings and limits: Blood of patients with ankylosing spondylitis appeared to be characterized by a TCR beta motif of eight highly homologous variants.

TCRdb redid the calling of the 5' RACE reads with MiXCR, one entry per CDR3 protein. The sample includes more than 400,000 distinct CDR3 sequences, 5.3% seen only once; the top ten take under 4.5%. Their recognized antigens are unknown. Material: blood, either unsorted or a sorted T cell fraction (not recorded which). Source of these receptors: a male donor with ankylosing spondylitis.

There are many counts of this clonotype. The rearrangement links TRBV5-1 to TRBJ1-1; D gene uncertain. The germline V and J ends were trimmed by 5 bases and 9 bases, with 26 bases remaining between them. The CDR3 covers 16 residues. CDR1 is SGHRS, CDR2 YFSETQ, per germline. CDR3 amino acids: CASSRRNELGWAQAFF. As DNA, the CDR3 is TGCGCCAGCAGTCGACGAAACGAGTTGGGTTGGGCCCAAGCTTTCTTT.

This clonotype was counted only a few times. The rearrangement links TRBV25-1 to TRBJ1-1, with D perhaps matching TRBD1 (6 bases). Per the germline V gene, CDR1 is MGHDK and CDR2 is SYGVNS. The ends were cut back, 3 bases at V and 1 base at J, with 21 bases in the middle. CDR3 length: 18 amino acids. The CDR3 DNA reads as TGTGCCAGCAGTGATTGGGAGGGGGGAAGGGTTGAGAACACTGAAGCTTTCTTT. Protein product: CASSDWEGGRVENTEAFF.

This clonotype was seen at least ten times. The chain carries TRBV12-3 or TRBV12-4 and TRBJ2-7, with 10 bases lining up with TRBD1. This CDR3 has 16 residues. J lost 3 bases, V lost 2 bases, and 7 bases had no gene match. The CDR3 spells CASSLRTGQGLYEQYF. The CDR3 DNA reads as TGTGCCAGCAGTTTAAGGACGGGACAGGGGCTCTACGAGCAGTACTTC.

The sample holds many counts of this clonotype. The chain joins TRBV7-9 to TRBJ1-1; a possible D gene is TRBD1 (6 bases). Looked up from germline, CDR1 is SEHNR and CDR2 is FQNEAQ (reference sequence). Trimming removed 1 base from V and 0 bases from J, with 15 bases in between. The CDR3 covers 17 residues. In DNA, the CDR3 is TGTGCCAGCAGCTTAGACCGACAGGAGAGAATGAACACTGAAGCTTTCTTT. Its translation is CASSLDRQERMNTEAFF.

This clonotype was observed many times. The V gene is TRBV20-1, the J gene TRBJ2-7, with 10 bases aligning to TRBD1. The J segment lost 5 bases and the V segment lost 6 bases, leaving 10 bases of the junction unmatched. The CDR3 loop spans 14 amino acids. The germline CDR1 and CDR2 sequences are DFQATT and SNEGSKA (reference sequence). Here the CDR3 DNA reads TGCAGTGCCGTCGCCGGGACAGGGGAAGACGAGCAGTACTTC. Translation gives CSAVAGTGEDEQYF.

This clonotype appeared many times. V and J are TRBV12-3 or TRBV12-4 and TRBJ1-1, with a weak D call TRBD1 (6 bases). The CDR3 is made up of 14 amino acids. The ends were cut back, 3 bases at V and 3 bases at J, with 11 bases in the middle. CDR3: CASSFPGAYTEAFF. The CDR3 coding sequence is TGTGCCAGCAGTTTTCCGGGGGCTTACACTGAAGCTTTCTTT.

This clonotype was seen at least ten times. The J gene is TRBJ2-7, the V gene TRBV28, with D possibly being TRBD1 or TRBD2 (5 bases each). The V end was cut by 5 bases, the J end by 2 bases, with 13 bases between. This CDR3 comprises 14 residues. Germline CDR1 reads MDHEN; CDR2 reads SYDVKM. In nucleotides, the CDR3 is TGTGCCAGCAGTGCCAGGGACGCAACCTACGAGCAGTACTTC. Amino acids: CASSARDATYEQYF.

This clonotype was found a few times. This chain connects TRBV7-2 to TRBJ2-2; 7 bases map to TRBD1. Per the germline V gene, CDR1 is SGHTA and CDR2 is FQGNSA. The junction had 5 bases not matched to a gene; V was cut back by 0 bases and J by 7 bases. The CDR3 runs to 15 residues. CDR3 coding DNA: TGTGCCAGCAGCTTAGCAGTGACAGGGAGCGGGGAGCTGTTTTTT. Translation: CASSLAVTGSGELFF.

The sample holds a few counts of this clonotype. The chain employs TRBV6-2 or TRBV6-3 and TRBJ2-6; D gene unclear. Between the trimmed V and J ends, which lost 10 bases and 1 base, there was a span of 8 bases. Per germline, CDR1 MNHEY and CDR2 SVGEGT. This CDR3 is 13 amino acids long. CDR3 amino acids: CATLQSGANVLTF. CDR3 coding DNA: TGTGCCACCCTACAGTCTGGGGCCAACGTCCTGACTTTC.

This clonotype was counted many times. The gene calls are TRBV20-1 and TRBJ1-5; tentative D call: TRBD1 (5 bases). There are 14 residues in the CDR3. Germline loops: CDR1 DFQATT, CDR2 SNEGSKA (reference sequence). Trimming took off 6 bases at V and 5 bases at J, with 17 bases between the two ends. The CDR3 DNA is TGCAGTGCGGACCCGGGACGGGCCCATCAGCCCCAGCATTTT. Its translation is CSADPGRAHQPQHF.

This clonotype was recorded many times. The CDR3 bases are TGCAGCGTCGAGCCGGGGAGCAATGAGCAGTTCTTC. Its protein product is CSVEPGSNEQFF. The rearrangement joins TRBV29-1 to TRBJ2-1; tentatively, D is TRBD2 (5 bases). Trimming left V 6 bases short and J 6 bases short, with 12 bases between. The germline V gene has CDR1 SQVTM and CDR2 ANQGSEA. The CDR3 consists of 12 residues.

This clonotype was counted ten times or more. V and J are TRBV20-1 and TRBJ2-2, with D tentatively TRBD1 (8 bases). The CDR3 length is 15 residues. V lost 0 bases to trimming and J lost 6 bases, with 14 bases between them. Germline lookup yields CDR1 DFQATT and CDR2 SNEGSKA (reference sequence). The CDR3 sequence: CSARDQGAGAGELFF. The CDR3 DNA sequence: TGCAGTGCTAGAGATCAGGGGGCGGGGGCCGGGGAGCTGTTTTTT.

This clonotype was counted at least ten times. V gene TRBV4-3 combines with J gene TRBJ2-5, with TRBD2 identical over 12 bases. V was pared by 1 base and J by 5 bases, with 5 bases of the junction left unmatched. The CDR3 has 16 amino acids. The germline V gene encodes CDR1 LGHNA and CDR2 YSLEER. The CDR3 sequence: CASSQGLAGVRETQYF. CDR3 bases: TGCGCCAGCAGCCAAGGACTAGCGGGAGTTAGGGAGACCCAGTACTTC.